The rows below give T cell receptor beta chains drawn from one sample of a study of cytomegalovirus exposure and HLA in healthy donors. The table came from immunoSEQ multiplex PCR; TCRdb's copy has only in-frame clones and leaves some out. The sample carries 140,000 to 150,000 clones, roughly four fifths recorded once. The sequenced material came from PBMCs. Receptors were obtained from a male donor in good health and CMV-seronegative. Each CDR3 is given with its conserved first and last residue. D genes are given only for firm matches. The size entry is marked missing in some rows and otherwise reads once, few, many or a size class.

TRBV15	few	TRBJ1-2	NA	TGTGCCACCAGCAGAGCAGTCGGGGTTACTAACTATGGCTACACCTTC	CATSRAVGVTNYGYTF
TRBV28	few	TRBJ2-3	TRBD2	TGTGCCAGCAGTTTACTAGCGGGAGGTACAGATACGCAGTATTTT	CASSLLAGGTDTQYF
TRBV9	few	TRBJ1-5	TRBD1	TGTGCCAGCAGCGTATCCTCGCTTCCGGGACAGGGCGGGCAGCCCCAGCATTTT	CASSVSSLPGQGGQPQHF
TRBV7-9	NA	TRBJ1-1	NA	TGTGCCAGCAGCCCGCGGGACGGAGTCACTGAAGCTTTCTTT	CASSPRDGVTEAFF
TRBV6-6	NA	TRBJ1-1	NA	TGTGCCAGCCTAATTCCGGGCAGGGCCACTGAAGCTTTCTTT	CASLIPGRATEAFF
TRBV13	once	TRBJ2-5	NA	TGTGCCAGCAGCTCCCGGGGTGGACGAGAGACCCAGTACTTC	CASSSRGGRETQYF
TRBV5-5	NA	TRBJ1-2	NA	TGTGCCAGCAGCTTGACGCCAGAACCGTACTATGGCTACACCTTC	CASSLTPEPYYGYTF
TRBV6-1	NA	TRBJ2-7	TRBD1	TGTGCCAGCAGCACGGGACAGGGACACGAGCAATACTTC	CASSTGQGHEQYF
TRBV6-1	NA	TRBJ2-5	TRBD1	TGTGCCAGCAGTGAAGGGTGGGGACAGGGCCTTCAAGAGACCCAGTACTTC	CASSEGWGQGLQETQYF
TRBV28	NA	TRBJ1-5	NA	TGTGCCAGCAGTTTTTGGGGACAAGGTAATCAGCCCCAGCATTTT	CASSFWGQGNQPQHF
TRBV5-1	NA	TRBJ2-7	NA	TGCGCCAGCAGCTTGACTCGACAGCCCCACGAGCAGTACTTC	CASSLTRQPHEQYF
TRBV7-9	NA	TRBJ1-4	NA	TGTGCCAGCAGATCGGACAGTTGGGGTGATGAAAAACTGTTTTTT	CASRSDSWGDEKLFF
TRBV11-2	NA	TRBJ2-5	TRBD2	TGTGCCAGCAGCGCCGGGACTAGCGGCGGGGAGACCCAGTACTTC	CASSAGTSGGETQYF
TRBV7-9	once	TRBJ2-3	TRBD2	TGTGCCAGCAGCTCCTCTCTCGGGACTAGCACGGGGCCCACAGATACGCAGTATTTT	CASSSSLGTSTGPTDTQYF
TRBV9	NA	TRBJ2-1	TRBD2	TGTGCCAGCAGCCCATGGGACTACTGGTACAATGAGCAGTTCTTC	CASSPWDYWYNEQFF
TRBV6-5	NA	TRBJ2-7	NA	TGTGCCAGCACCGCGGGGCAACACTACGAGCAGTACTTC	CASTAGQHYEQYF
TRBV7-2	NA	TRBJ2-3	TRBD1	TGTGCCAGCAGCTTACTGGGACAGGGGGTAGATACGCAGTATTTT	CASSLLGQGVDTQYF